These 8 T cell receptor beta chains originate from one sample sequenced in a study of T-cell memory formation after mild COVID-19. TCRdb re-analysed the 5' RACE reads in MiXCR, keeping a single row per CDR3 protein. The data hold more than 80,000 distinct CDR3 sequences, with around an eighth observed a single time. Material for sequencing was PBMCs or a T cell subset sorted from them (not recorded which). The receptors derive from an adult woman who had mild COVID-19 (a few samples of this study predate the infection). Cell type and time point are not known.

This clonotype was counted ten times or more. The chain is built from TRBV7-3 and TRBJ2-2, with 10 bases fitting TRBD2. Germline lookup yields CDR1 SGHTA and CDR2 FQGTGA. V lost 0 bases to trimming and J lost 3 bases; unmatched junction nucleotides: 7. The CDR3 length is 18 residues. CDR3 bases: TGTGCCAGCAGCTTAACAGTGTCTAGCGGGAGCTACACCGGGGAGCTGTTTTTT. It is translated as CASSLTVSSGSYTGELFF.

This clonotype appeared a few times. The chain couples TRBV5-1 to TRBJ1-1, with no clear D. The CDR3 has 13 residues. V was cut by 1 base and J by 0 bases, with 4 bases left in between. The germline gives CDR1 SGHRS, CDR2 YFSETQ. The CDR3 DNA reads TGCGCCAGCAGCTTGTATATGAACACTGAAGCTTTCTTT. This gives the protein CASSLYMNTEAFF.

This clonotype was seen a handful of times. This chain connects TRBV6-5 to TRBJ1-6; 8 positions match TRBD1. The V segment lost 6 bases and the J segment 8 bases; nucleotides outside the gene matches: 15. This CDR3 has 17 residues. The V gene's germline CDR1 is MNHEY and CDR2 SVGAGI. CDR3 DNA: TGTGCCAGCAGCCACCGCGCGGACAGGGCAGAGCATTCACCCCTCCACTTT. As protein: CASSHRADRAEHSPLHF.

V usage is TRBV4-3 and J usage is TRBJ2-1; 7 bases map to TRBD2. The V gene's germline CDR1 is LGHNA and CDR2 YSLEER. V was pared by 0 bases and J by 7 bases, with 12 bases of the junction left unmatched. This CDR3 is built from 17 residues. CDR3 residues: CASSQEWPGGPANEQFF. CDR3 bases: TGCGCCAGCAGCCAAGAATGGCCGGGGGGTCCAGCTAATGAGCAGTTCTTC.

The gene calls are TRBV6-5 and TRBJ2-1; D remains unclear. Germline V gene lookup returns CDR1 MNHEY and CDR2 SVGAGI. CDR3 size: 12 residues. The ends were cut back, 6 bases at V and 6 bases at J, with 9 bases in the middle. DNA for the CDR3: TGTGCCAGCAGAAACGTGGGCAATGAGCAGTTCTTC. Protein product: CASRNVGNEQFF.

This chain connects TRBV5-4 to TRBJ2-3, with D perhaps matching TRBD1 (5 bases). The V gene's germline CDR1 is SGHNT and CDR2 YYREEE (reference sequence). V shed 5 bases and J shed 14 bases, with 15 bases lying between them. The CDR3 contains 11 residues. Here the CDR3 reads CASSLGALAYF. CDR3 nucleotide sequence: TGTGCCAGCAGTCTAGGGGCTTTGGCGTATTTT. Drawing the rest from reference TRBV5-4 and TRBJ2-3, the complete variable domain is ETGVTQSPTHLIKTRGQQVTLRCSSQSGHNTVSWYQQALGQGPQFIFQYYREEENGRGNFPPRFSGLQFPNYSSELNVNALELDDSALYLCASSLGALAYFGPGTRLTVL.

A few counts support this clonotype. The chain joins TRBV27 to TRBJ1-1; no firm D call. The CDR3 extends over 12 amino acids. Trimming left V 6 bases short and J 2 bases short, with 7 bases between. CDR1 and CDR2 from the germline V gene are MNHEY and SMNVEV (reference sequence). CDR3 loop: CASRDFNTEAFF. DNA for the CDR3: TGTGCCAGCAGGGACTTTAACACTGAAGCTTTCTTT.

The chain employs TRBV7-8 and TRBJ1-6; 7 nucleotides agree with TRBD1. The CDR3 is made up of 19 amino acids. CDR1 is SGHVS, CDR2 FQNEAQ, per germline. J lost 9 bases, V lost 1 base, and 18 bases had no gene match. The DNA for the CDR3 is TGTGCCAGCAGCTTAGTCCTAGTTGAGGTGGGACAGCAGGGTTCACCCCTCCACTTT. Translating it yields CASSLVLVEVGQQGSPLHF.